This TCR beta chain was captured by sequencing in a study of T cell repertoires in cytomegalovirus infection. Turning to the study itself: Through public TCR beta signatures, both CMV infection and matching HLA type were indicated.

Between the trimmed V and J ends, which lost 7 bases and 5 bases, there was a span of 14 bases. The CDR3 covers 14 residues. Germline CDR1 and CDR2: MNHEY and SVGEGT. TCRdb re-called the reads through MiXCR, storing one row per CDR3 protein. The sample lists about 340,000 distinct CDR3 sequences, almost 30% occurring once. General observations from the study: CMV carriers having the relevant HLA were flagged by cumulative public TCR beta family frequency.

As concerns this clonotype: The antigen is undetermined.

This specimen consisted of cultured PBMCs, obtained from culture after CMV antigen stimulation. This clonotype was sampled from a human donor in good health (CMV status not recorded). Some clones in this sample may be carry-over from other donors' samples. The chain links TRBV6-2 or TRBV6-3 to TRBJ2-2, with D unresolved. This CDR3 is CASNLPSSTGELFF. In DNA, the CDR3 is TGTGCCAGCAATTTACCCTCAAGTACCGGGGAGCTGTTTTTT.